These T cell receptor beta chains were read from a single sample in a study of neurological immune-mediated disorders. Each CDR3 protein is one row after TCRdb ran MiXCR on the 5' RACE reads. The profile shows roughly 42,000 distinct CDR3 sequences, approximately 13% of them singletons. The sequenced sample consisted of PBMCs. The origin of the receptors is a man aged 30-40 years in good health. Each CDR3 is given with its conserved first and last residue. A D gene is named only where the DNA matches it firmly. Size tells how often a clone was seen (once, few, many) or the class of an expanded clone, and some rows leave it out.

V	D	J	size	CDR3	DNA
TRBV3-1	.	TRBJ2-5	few	CASSQETQYF	TGTGCCAGCAGCCAAGAGACCCAGTACTTC
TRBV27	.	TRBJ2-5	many	CASSSLGAGGQETQYF	TGTGCCAGCAGCTCGCTCGGGGCGGGCGGCCAAGAGACCCAGTACTTC
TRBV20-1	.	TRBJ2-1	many	CSARELEQFF	TGCAGTGCTAGGGAACTTGAGCAGTTCTTC
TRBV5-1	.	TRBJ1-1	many	CASGRGQNTEAFF	TGCGCCAGCGGTCGGGGACAGAACACTGAAGCTTTCTTT
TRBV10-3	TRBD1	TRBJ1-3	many	CAISDTGTGTGNTIYF	TGTGCCATCAGTGATACCGGGACAGGGACTGGAAACACCATATATTTT
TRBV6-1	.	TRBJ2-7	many	CASSEGFEQYF	TGTGCCAGCAGTGAAGGGTTCGAGCAGTACTTC
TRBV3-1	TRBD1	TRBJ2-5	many	CASSLSRGQGAQETQYF	TGTGCCAGCAGCCTTAGTCGGGGACAGGGGGCCCAAGAGACCCAGTACTTC
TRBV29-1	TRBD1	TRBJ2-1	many	CSVTPGQTYNEQFF	TGCAGCGTTACACCGGGACAGACCTACAATGAGCAGTTCTTC
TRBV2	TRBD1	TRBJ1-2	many	CASSGRGGRGLDGYTF	TGTGCCAGCAGTGGAAGGGGGGGCAGGGGGCTTGACGGCTACACCTTC
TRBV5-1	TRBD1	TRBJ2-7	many	CASSLAPGQGDEQYF	TGCGCCAGCAGCTTGGCTCCGGGACAGGGGGACGAGCAGTACTTC
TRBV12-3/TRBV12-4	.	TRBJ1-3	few	CASSSNTRSGNTIYF	TGTGCCAGCAGCTCGAACACACGCTCTGGAAACACCATATATTTT
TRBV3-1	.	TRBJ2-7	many	CASSQAGYEQYF	TGTGCCAGCAGCCAAGCGGGGTACGAGCAGTACTTC
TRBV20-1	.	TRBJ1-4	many	CSARWGGAANEKLFF	TGCAGTGCTAGATGGGGGGGAGCGGCTAATGAAAAACTGTTTTTT
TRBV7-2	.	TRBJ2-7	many	CASSFFTLSSEQYF	TGTGCCAGCAGCTTTTTTACCCTGTCTTCCGAGCAGTACTTC
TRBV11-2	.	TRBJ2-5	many	CASSLWATPGETQYF	TGTGCCAGCAGCTTGTGGGCTACCCCAGGGGAGACCCAGTACTTC
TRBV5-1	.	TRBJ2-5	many	CASSLDGGFQETQYF	TGCGCCAGCAGCTTGGATGGCGGGTTCCAAGAGACCCAGTACTTC
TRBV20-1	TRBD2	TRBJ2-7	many	CSAKAGGPGEQYF	TGCAGTGCTAAGGCGGGAGGGCCCGGCGAGCAGTACTTC
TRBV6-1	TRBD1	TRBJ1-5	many	CASSVDTGGNQPQHF	TGTGCCAGCAGTGTAGATACAGGGGGAAATCAGCCCCAGCATTTT
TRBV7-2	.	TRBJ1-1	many	CASSQMNTEAFF	TGTGCCAGCAGCCAGATGAACACTGAAGCTTTCTTT
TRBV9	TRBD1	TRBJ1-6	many	CASSRAGGRPLHF	TGTGCCAGCAGCCGGGCAGGGGGTCGACCCCTCCACTTT
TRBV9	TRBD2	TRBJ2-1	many	CASSVASMGLAGRVTYNEQFF	TGTGCCAGCAGCGTAGCTTCTATGGGACTAGCGGGACGAGTGACCTACAATGAGCAGTTCTTC
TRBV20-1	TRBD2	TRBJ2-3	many	CSAALAVITDTQYF	TGCAGTGCTGCACTAGCGGTAATCACAGATACGCAGTATTTT
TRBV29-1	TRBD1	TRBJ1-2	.	CSVIVDVWQGGYGYTF	TGCAGCGTCATTGTCGACGTGTGGCAGGGGGGCTATGGCTACACCTTC
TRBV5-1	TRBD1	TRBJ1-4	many	CASSFLGTGTGNEKLFF	TGCGCCAGCAGCTTCTTGGGAACCGGGACAGGCAATGAAAAACTGTTTTTT